This T cell receptor (beta chain) emerged from a study of T cell responses to AZD1222 COVID-19 vaccine. Study outcomes and limitations: Repertoires were sampled only after the peak T cell response. Unmutated variant regions are reportedly targeted by nearly half of spike-specific TCRs. Seropositive status at baseline applied to only five or six AZD1222 recipients. Mapped onto spike, vaccine-associated CD4 TCRs spanned it and were dominant at 160-218 and 743-854.

For this clone: The antigen is unknown.

The CDR3 has 13 residues. CDR1 is LGHNA, CDR2 YSLEER, per germline. Trimming pared 4 bases from V and 4 bases from J, leaving 9 bases between. Profiling relied on immunoSEQ multiplex PCR, and the TCRdb table lists in-frame clones only, not all of them. This sample has under 200,000 clones; about nine tenths occur once, and the top ten carry 5.5%. This chain connects TRBV4-3 to TRBJ2-3; no reliable D call. The input for sequencing was peripheral blood, taken on day 0 of AZD1222 vaccination. This sequence originates from an adult in good health. CDR3 loop: CASSPNLADTQYF. The CDR3 nucleotides are TGCGCCAGCAGCCCTAATCTCGCAGATACGCAGTATTTT.